One sample yielded the 31 T cell receptor beta chains listed below, sequenced in a study of T cells in Graves' hyperthyroidism and ophthalmopathy. The source material, RNA transcripts, was used to amplify TCR beta CDR3 regions. First-round RT-PCR of the TCR CDR3 relied on the HTBI primer set. MiXCR, applied by TCRdb to the multiplex PCR reads, yields one record per CDR3 protein. Of over 650,000 distinct CDR3 sequences listed, roughly 15% were seen once; the top ten hold 8.4%. Source material: blood. The source is a man younger than 35 with Graves' hyperthyroidism.

There are a few counts of this clonotype. The chain has TRBV6-2 or TRBV6-3 and TRBJ1-2, with D possibly being TRBD1 (6 bases). CDR3 length: 14 residues. Trimming removed 6 bases at V and 6 bases at J, with 17 bases between. Germline values: CDR1 MNHEY, CDR2 SVGEGT. CDR3: CASSPRDRTNGYTF. The CDR3 DNA reads TGTGCCAGCAGCCCTCGCGACAGGACGAATGGCTACACCTTC.

This clonotype was found a few times. The CDR3 DNA is TGTGCCAGCAGCCAAGATCACAGGGCCTCCGGGGAGTATGGCTACACCTTC. Its translation is CASSQDHRASGEYGYTF. The rearrangement joins TRBV4-2 to TRBJ1-2; D may be TRBD1 (6 bases). Trimming stripped 0 bases from V and 5 bases from J, with 19 bases between. Germline CDR1 LGHNA, CDR2 YNFKEQ. CDR3 length equals 17 residues.

This clonotype was observed at least ten times. The chain combines TRBV9 with TRBJ1-1; 11 bases are a match to TRBD1. The CDR3 loop spans 12 amino acids. Unmatched junction bases numbered 2, after V lost 3 bases and J lost 10 bases. Germline assignment: CDR1 SGDLS and CDR2 YYNGEE. The CDR3 loop reads CASSAGTGGAFF. The CDR3 DNA sequence: TGTGCCAGCAGCGCTGGGACAGGGGGAGCTTTCTTT.

This clonotype was seen a few times. The chain uses TRBV20-1 and TRBJ2-5, with 7 bases aligning to TRBD1. V lost 6 bases and J lost 5; bases outside the gene matches: 9. Germline CDR1 and CDR2: DFQATT and SNEGSKA (reference sequence). This CDR3 is built from 13 residues. The CDR3, as DNA: TGCAGTGCCGTAACAGGGGATAGCGAGACCCAGTACTTC. It codes for CSAVTGDSETQYF.

Turning to this clonotype: The junction shows a germline mismatch at one end, possibly a read error. The V and J genes are TRBV29-1 and TRBJ1-1, with no clear D. Germline V lookup: CDR1 SQVTM, CDR2 ANQGSEA. The CDR3 runs to 13 residues. DNA of the CDR3: TGCGGCGTTGAAGGGCGACTGAACACTGAAGCTTTCTTT. This codes for CGVEGRLNTEAFF.

This clonotype was seen a few times. The chain recombines TRBV19 with TRBJ1-6; 9 bases agree with TRBD1. This CDR3 spans 15 amino acids. Germline CDR1 and CDR2: LNHDA and SQIVND (reference sequence). Trimming cost V 6 bases and J 8 bases; bases outside gene matches: 8. CDR3 DNA: TGTGCCAGTAGACCCTCCGGGACAGGGCATTCACCCCTCCACTTT. It codes for CASRPSGTGHSPLHF.

In this sample, this clonotype turned up many times. The V and J genes are TRBV28 and TRBJ2-3; 10 bases agree with TRBD2. Unmatched junction bases numbered 7, after V lost 3 bases and J lost 4 bases. CDR3 size: 16 residues. Per germline, CDR1 MDHEN and CDR2 SYDVKM. The CDR3 coding sequence is TGTGCCAGCAGTTTGAGAGCGGGAGGGCCATCAGATACGCAGTATTTT. As protein: CASSLRAGGPSDTQYF.

The table lists this clonotype with many counts. V usage is TRBV7-2 and J usage is TRBJ2-1, with 8 bases that match TRBD1. The CDR3 is 13 amino acids. V was pared by 2 bases and J by 11 bases, with 5 bases of the junction left unmatched. Per the germline V gene, CDR1 is SGHTA and CDR2 is FQGNSA. As DNA, the CDR3 is TGTGCCAGCAGCTTACCAGGGGGCGGGCAGCAGTTCTTC. Translating gives CASSLPGGGQQFF.

Notes on this clonotype: A read error may account for a junction end that differs from germline. The chain carries TRBV9 and TRBJ1-6, with D hard to call. The CDR3 covers 14 residues. Germline V gives CDR1 SGDLS, CDR2 YYNGEE. The DNA of the CDR3 is TGTGCCAGCAGCGCCCGGTCGAGAAATTCATCCCTCCACTTT. It specifies CASSARSRNSSLHF.

This clonotype turned up a few times. The gene calls are TRBV12-3 or TRBV12-4 and TRBJ1-5; TRBD1 is a possible D gene (5 bases). CDR3 length: 14 residues. Trimming left V 5 bases short and J 5 bases short, with 13 bases between. The CDR3 reads CASSVSGPHQPQHF. CDR3 nucleotides: TGTGCCAGCAGTGTATCAGGGCCTCATCAGCCCCAGCATTTT.

This rearrangement joins TRBV7-9 to TRBJ2-5; 7 bases are a match to TRBD2. Unmatched junction bases numbered 26, after V lost 10 bases and J lost 0 bases. The CDR3 is 20 residues long. Germline-derived CDR1 and CDR2 are SEHNR and FQNEAQ (reference sequence). The CDR3 here is CATPKGGEQVPNPYQETQYF. In nucleotides, the CDR3 is TGTGCCACCCCCAAGGGAGGGGAACAGGTTCCAAACCCGTACCAAGAGACCCAGTACTTC.

At least ten counts were recorded for this clonotype. This chain uses TRBV6-2 or TRBV6-3 with TRBJ2-5; 9 bases are a match to TRBD2. Germline-derived CDR1 and CDR2 are MNHEY and SVGEGT. V gave up 4 bases and J gave up 6 bases; unmatched junction bases: 15. The CDR3 contains 17 residues. The CDR3 is CASSLRVAGDRSKTQYF. CDR3 bases: TGTGCCAGCAGTTTGAGGGTAGCGGGAGACAGGTCAAAGACCCAGTACTTC.

This clonotype was observed at least ten times. The genes are TRBV7-3 and TRBJ1-3, with no clear D. The germline V and J ends were trimmed by 5 bases and 1 base, with 6 bases remaining between them. The CDR3 runs to 13 residues. Germline V gene lookup returns CDR1 SGHTA and CDR2 FQGTGA. The CDR3 DNA reads as TGTGCCAGCAGCCCTCAGTCTGGAAACACCATATATTTT. It codes for CASSPQSGNTIYF. Drawing the rest from reference TRBV7-3 and TRBJ1-3, the complete variable domain is GAGVSQTPSNKVTEKGKYVELRCDPISGHTALYWYRQSLGQGPEFLIYFQGTGAADDSGLPNDRFFAVRPEGSVSTLKIQRTERGDSAVYLCASSPQSGNTIYFGEGSWLTVV.

This clonotype was detected ten times or more. The chain employs TRBV20-1 and TRBJ2-1; D gene unclear. The V gene lost 3 bases and the J gene lost 8 bases, with 17 bases spanning the gap. The CDR3 is 14 residues long. Germline loops: CDR1 DFQATT, CDR2 SNEGSKA (reference sequence). CDR3 DNA sequence: TGCAGTGCTAGGGCGGTCACCGAAGGCGATGAGCAGTTCTTC. Translation: CSARAVTEGDEQFF.

This clonotype was detected many times. DNA of the CDR3: TGTGCTAGTGGGATCGCCCGGGACAGCTACTACGAGCAGTACTTC. It translates to CASGIARDSYYEQYF. The genes are TRBV12-5 and TRBJ2-7, with 7 bases matching TRBD1. Germline lookup yields CDR1 LGHNT and CDR2 FRNRAP. The ends lost 6 bases at V and 3 bases at J; junction bases unmatched: 11. The CDR3 runs to 15 residues. Based on the CDR3 plus reference TRBV12-5 and TRBJ2-7, the full variable domain is DARVTQTPRHKVTEMGQEVTMRCQPILGHNTVFWYRQTMMQGLELLAYFRNRAPLDDSGMPKDRFSAEMPDATLATLKIQPSEPRDSAVYFCASGIARDSYYEQYFGPGTRLTVT.

This clonotype was picked up a small number of times. The chain employs TRBV5-1 and TRBJ2-5; TRBD2 matches at 13 bases. This CDR3 has 16 amino acids. V lost 3 bases, J lost 4 bases, and 6 bases stayed unmatched. Germline-derived CDR1 and CDR2 are SGHRS and YFSETQ. CDR3: CASSYGTSGVAETQYF. The CDR3 nucleotides read TGCGCCAGCAGCTACGGGACTAGCGGGGTGGCAGAGACCCAGTACTTC.

This clonotype has ten or more counts. The CDR3 coding sequence is TGTGCCACCAGCACTCGACTAAATATAGCCAAAAACATTCAGTACTTC. Translating it yields CATSTRLNIAKNIQYF. J is TRBJ2-4 and V is TRBV15; maybe TRBD2 (5 bases). V gave up 4 bases and J gave up 0 bases, with 13 bases separating them. The CDR3 runs 16 residues. CDR1 and CDR2 (germline): LNHNV, YYDKDF (reference sequence).

This clonotype was counted many times. J is TRBJ2-5 and V is TRBV28; D is unclear. Trimming stripped 3 bases from V and 1 base from J, with 6 bases between. The CDR3 runs 13 residues. From germline, CDR1 is MDHEN and CDR2 SYDVKM. CDR3 sequence: CASSLRFQETQYF. As DNA, the CDR3 is TGTGCCAGCAGTTTGCGGTTCCAAGAGACCCAGTACTTC.

This clonotype was counted a few times. The chain couples TRBV19 to TRBJ1-1; D ambiguous. In germline, CDR1 is LNHDA, CDR2 SQIVND (reference sequence). This CDR3 contains 12 residues. V lost 1 base, J lost 8 bases, and 8 bases lay in between. The CDR3 region is CASSIAGREAFF. The DNA for the CDR3 is TGTGCCAGTAGTATAGCGGGCAGGGAAGCTTTCTTT. Complete variable domain (other parts from reference TRBV19 and TRBJ1-1): DGGITQSPKYLFRKEGQNVTLSCEQNLNHDAMYWYRQDPGQGLRLIYYSQIVNDFQKGDIAEGYSVSREKKESFPLTVTSAQKNPTAFYLCASSIAGREAFFGQGTRLTVV.

This clonotype was detected ten times or more. The chain recombines TRBV28 with TRBJ2-3; TRBD2 agrees at 7 bases. V lost 3 bases, J lost 0 bases, and 3 bases stayed unmatched. CDR3 length: 15 amino acids. The germline CDR1 and CDR2 sequences are MDHEN and SYDVKM. CDR3 residues: CASSFSAGSTDTQYF. The CDR3 DNA reads as TGTGCCAGCAGTTTTTCAGCGGGAAGCACAGATACGCAGTATTTT.

This clonotype was observed a few times. The rearrangement uses TRBV29-1 and TRBJ1-1, with 7 bases aligning to TRBD1. The junction had 6 bases not matched to a gene; V was cut back by 4 bases and J by 4 bases. Germline CDR1 reads SQVTM; CDR2 reads ANQGSEA. The CDR3 consists of 13 residues. The CDR3 bases are TGCAGCGTTGTAAAGGCAGGGGGCACTGAAGCTTTCTTT. This gives the protein CSVVKAGGTEAFF.

This clonotype was observed many times. The V and J genes are TRBV7-9 and TRBJ2-5, with D tentatively TRBD2 (6 bases). This CDR3 region has 14 residues. The germline V gene encodes CDR1 SEHNR and CDR2 FQNEAQ (reference sequence). V was pared by 7 bases and J by 7 bases, with 19 bases between. DNA of the CDR3: TGTGCCAGCACCTGGGACGGCGGGGCGGGGACCCAGTACTTC. Its translation is CASTWDGGAGTQYF. Together with reference TRBV7-9 and TRBJ2-5, the CDR3 gives the full variable domain: DTGVSQNPRHKITKRGQNVTFRCDPISEHNRLYWYRQTLGQGPEFLTYFQNEAQLEKSRLLSDRFSAERPKGSFSTLEIQRTEQGDSAMYLCASTWDGGAGTQYFGPGTRLLVL.

Many counts were recorded for this clonotype. The rearrangement joins TRBV12-3 or TRBV12-4 to TRBJ2-7; D is undetermined. There are 13 residues in the CDR3. The ends were cut back, 2 bases at V and 0 bases at J, with 5 bases in the middle. The CDR3 loop reads CASSLPSSYEQYF. The CDR3 DNA reads as TGTGCCAGCAGTTTACCTAGCTCCTACGAGCAGTACTTC.

This clonotype has a count of ten or more. The chain has TRBV2 and TRBJ2-7; possible D gene TRBD2, 6 bases. V was cut by 1 base and J by 0 bases, with 13 bases left in between. Germline assignment: CDR1 SNHLY and CDR2 FYNNEI. CDR3 length equals 16 residues. The CDR3 region is CASSEGASANSYEQYF. The CDR3 DNA sequence: TGTGCCAGCAGTGAAGGGGCTAGCGCAAACTCCTACGAGCAGTACTTC.

This clonotype came up a few times. The chain employs TRBV12-3 or TRBV12-4 and TRBJ2-1, with 11 positions matching TRBD2. There are 18 residues in the CDR3. V gave up 5 bases and J gave up 0 bases; unmatched junction bases: 9. CDR3 DNA sequence: TGTGCCAGCAGTGGGACTAGCGGCCCCCGGGGCTCCTACAATGAGCAGTTCTTC. Protein sequence: CASSGTSGPRGSYNEQFF.

There are a few counts of this clonotype. The chain employs TRBV11-2 and TRBJ2-2; TRBD2 agrees at 11 bases. Per germline, CDR1 SGHAT and CDR2 FQNNGV. This CDR3 has 16 amino acids. The V segment lost 3 bases and the J segment 6 bases; nucleotides outside the gene matches: 6. The CDR3 here is CASSLTSGKVAGELFF. The CDR3 bases are TGTGCCAGCAGCTTGACTAGCGGGAAGGTTGCCGGGGAGCTGTTTTTT.

This chain connects TRBV28 to TRBJ1-4; TRBD1 matches at 9 bases. CDR3 size: 18 residues. Germline V gives CDR1 MDHEN, CDR2 SYDVKM. J lost 2 bases, V lost 6 bases, and 13 bases had no gene match. The chain's CDR3 is CASSPLGQGFSTNEKLFF. DNA of the CDR3: TGTGCCAGCAGCCCCCTAGGACAGGGGTTCTCGACTAATGAAAAACTGTTTTTT.

The table lists this clonotype with a few counts. The chain is built from TRBV29-1 and TRBJ2-5; 10 nucleotides line up with TRBD1. Germline CDR1 and CDR2: SQVTM and ANQGSEA. Losses at the gene ends were 6 bases for V and 12 bases for J; bases not matched to a gene: 7. The CDR3 contains 11 residues. The DNA for the CDR3 is TGCAGCGTGAGGGACAGGGGCCTTAAGTACTTC. Its protein product is CSVRDRGLKYF.

The genes are TRBV6-2 or TRBV6-3 and TRBJ2-1, with D possibly being TRBD2 (6 bases). This CDR3 comprises 15 residues. Looked up from germline, CDR1 is MNHEY and CDR2 is SVGEGT. The V end lost 6 bases, the J end lost 3 bases, and 15 bases lay between the germline ends. CDR3 amino acids: CASSPRAGFYNEQFF. CDR3 sequence (DNA): TGTGCCAGCAGCCCTAGGGCGGGATTCTACAATGAGCAGTTCTTC.

This clonotype was observed a few times. A read error is possible here, since a much larger clone lies one base away. CDR3 residues: CASSPPGVSGTEAFF. The CDR3 bases are TGTGCCAGCAGTCCTCCGGGAGTCTCGGGCACTGAAGCTTTCTTT. The gene calls are TRBV28 and TRBJ1-1; D ambiguous. V was trimmed by 5 bases and J by 4 bases, leaving 17 bases between them. This CDR3 is 15 amino acids long. Germline CDR1 reads MDHEN; CDR2 reads SYDVKM.

In this sample, this clonotype turned up many times. In DNA form, the CDR3 reads TGTGCCAGCACCCCGTCACCGGGACAGGGATCCAATGAGCAGTTCTTC. Translated, it gives CASTPSPGQGSNEQFF. The J gene is TRBJ2-1, the V gene TRBV6-2 or TRBV6-3, with TRBD1 matching 9 bases. V gave up 7 bases and J gave up 6 bases; unmatched junction bases: 13. This CDR3 is built from 16 residues. Germline CDR1 and CDR2: MNHEY and SVGEGT.